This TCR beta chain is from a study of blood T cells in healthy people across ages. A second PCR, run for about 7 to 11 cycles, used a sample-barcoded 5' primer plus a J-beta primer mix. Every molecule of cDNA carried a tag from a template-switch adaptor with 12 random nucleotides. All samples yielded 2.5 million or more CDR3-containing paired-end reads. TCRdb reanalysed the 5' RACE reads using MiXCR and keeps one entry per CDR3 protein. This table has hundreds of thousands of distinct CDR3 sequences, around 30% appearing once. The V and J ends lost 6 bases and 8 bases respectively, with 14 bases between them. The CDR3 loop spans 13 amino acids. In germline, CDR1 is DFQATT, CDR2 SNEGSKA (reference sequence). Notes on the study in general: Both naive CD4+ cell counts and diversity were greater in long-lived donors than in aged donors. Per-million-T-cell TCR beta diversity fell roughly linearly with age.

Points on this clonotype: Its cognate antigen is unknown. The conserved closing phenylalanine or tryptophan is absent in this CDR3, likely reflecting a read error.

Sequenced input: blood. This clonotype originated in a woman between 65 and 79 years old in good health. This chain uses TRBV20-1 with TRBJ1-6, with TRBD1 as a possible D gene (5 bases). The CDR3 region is CSAKTAGDSPLHL. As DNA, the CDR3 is TGCAGTGCCAAGACAGCTGGGGATTCACCCCTCCACCTT.